The sequence of this T cell receptor beta chain was determined in a study of cytomegalovirus exposure and HLA in healthy donors. Study results and limitations: According to a later analysis, TCR clusters from the first cohort tended to co-occur in the approximately 120 validation repertoires.

Points on this clone: The antigen is undetermined.

The germline CDR1 and CDR2 sequences are MRHNA and SNTAGT. The CDR3 is 15 amino acids. The trim removed 3 bases at V and 3 bases at J, leaving 2 bases unmatched. Here immunoSEQ multiplex PCR was the method, and the copy in TCRdb shows in-frame clones only, minus some. Of 150,000 to 200,000 clones listed, roughly nine tenths are singletons. The origin of this receptor is a woman in her thirties in good health and CMV-seronegative. The gene calls are TRBV6-4 and TRBJ2-3, with 11 bases lining up with TRBD2. Source material: PBMCs. CDR3 DNA: TGTGCCAGCAGTGAACTAGCGGGAGCGACAGATACGCAGTATTTT. This translates into CASSELAGATDTQYF.